A single sample is the source of the 32 T cell receptor beta chains below, sequenced in a study of cytomegalovirus exposure and HLA in healthy donors. Using immunoSEQ multiplex PCR, the repertoire was profiled, and TCRdb retains in-frame clones only, with some absent. The sample consists of 98,000 or so clones, almost 96% of them appearing once. The sample taken for sequencing was PBMCs. Every receptor here comes from a woman under 30 in good health and CMV-seronegative.

The genes are TRBV28 and TRBJ2-1; 8 bases align to TRBD2. Germline V gene sequence: CDR1 MDHEN, CDR2 SYDVKM. The CDR3 has 17 residues. Trimming took 0 bases from V and 0 from J; bases not matched to a gene: 4. Here the CDR3 DNA reads TGTGCCAGCAGTTTATGGGGGGGGACTAGCTCCTACAATGAGCAGTTCTTC. Protein product: CASSLWGGTSSYNEQFF.

V and J are TRBV6-5 and TRBJ1-2; D perhaps matches TRBD1 (5 bases). CDR3 size: 11 residues. The germline V gene encodes CDR1 MNHEY and CDR2 SVGAGI. V gave up 6 bases and J gave up 14 bases, with 16 bases separating them. The CDR3 DNA is TGTGCCAGCAGCGACAGCCCCGAATTGACCTTC. Its translation is CASSDSPELTF.

The chain carries TRBV7-9 and TRBJ2-2; the D gene is possibly TRBD2 (7 bases). The CDR3 covers 16 residues. Germline V gene lookup returns CDR1 SEHNR and CDR2 FQNEAQ (reference sequence). V was trimmed by 2 bases and J by 6 bases, leaving 16 bases between them. Written as DNA, the CDR3 is TGTGCCAGCAGCTTATCGGGGGGCTCCCGAGCCGGGGAGCTGTTTTTT. This encodes CASSLSGGSRAGELFF. Based on the CDR3 plus reference TRBV7-9 and TRBJ2-2, the full variable domain is DTGVSQNPRHKITKRGQNVTFRCDPISEHNRLYWYRQTLGQGPEFLTYFQNEAQLEKSRLLSDRFSAERPKGSFSTLEIQRTEQGDSAMYLCASSLSGGSRAGELFFGEGSRLTVL.

The chain is built from TRBV7-2 and TRBJ1-3; 7 nucleotides agree with TRBD1. The length of the CDR3 is 15 residues. Germline values: CDR1 SGHTA, CDR2 FQGNSA. With V trimmed by 5 bases and J by 1 base, 5 bases remained unmatched. As DNA, the CDR3 is TGTGCCAGCAGCCCCGACAGGGCTTCTGGAAACACCATATATTTT. The encoded protein is CASSPDRASGNTIYF.

The gene calls are TRBV19 and TRBJ1-6; possible D gene TRBD1, 5 bases. Germline V gene lookup returns CDR1 LNHDA and CDR2 SQIVND (reference sequence). The CDR3 loop spans 14 amino acids. Trimming removed 6 bases from V and 7 bases from J, with 13 bases in between. CDR3 sequence (DNA): TGTGCCAGTAGGGGGGAGGTCGACAATTCACCCCTCCACTTT. Amino acids: CASRGEVDNSPLHF. Full variable domain (remainder filled in from reference TRBV19 and TRBJ1-6): DGGITQSPKYLFRKEGQNVTLSCEQNLNHDAMYWYRQDPGQGLRLIYYSQIVNDFQKGDIAEGYSVSREKKESFPLTVTSAQKNPTAFYLCASRGEVDNSPLHFGNGTRLTVT.

V and J are TRBV18 and TRBJ1-2, with unresolved D. This CDR3 spans 14 amino acids. V dropped 6 bases and J dropped 5 bases, with 16 bases sitting between them. Germline V gene lookup returns CDR1 KGHSH and CDR2 LQKENI. The CDR3 nucleotides read TGTGCCAGCTCGCTGTCATTGGCTAGTTATGGCTACACCTTC. Amino acid sequence: CASSLSLASYGYTF.

V is TRBV5-5 and J is TRBJ2-7, with TRBD1 matching over 10 bases. V lost 6 bases, J lost 4 bases, and 13 bases stayed unmatched. There are 16 residues in the CDR3. Germline values: CDR1 SGHKS, CDR2 YYEKEE (reference sequence). CDR3 DNA sequence: TGTGCCAGCAACAAAGGGGCGACAGGGGGCGTTTACGAGCAGTACTTC. This encodes CASNKGATGGVYEQYF.

The genes are TRBV6-5 and TRBJ1-2; possibly TRBD1 for D (6 bases). CDR3 length equals 13 residues. Germline CDR1 is MNHEY and CDR2 is SVGAGI. V shed 5 bases and J shed 3 bases, with 10 bases lying between them. For the CDR3, the DNA is TGTGCCAGCAGTGGCTACAGGGACTATGGCTACACCTTC. It encodes CASSGYRDYGYTF.

The chain joins TRBV14 to TRBJ2-3, with 13 bases identical to TRBD2. Germline V lookup: CDR1 SGHDN, CDR2 FVKESK. The CDR3 is made up of 16 amino acids. V lost 5 bases to trimming and J lost 5 bases; unmatched junction nucleotides: 7. CDR3: CASSKTSGGARDTQYF. In DNA form, the CDR3 reads TGTGCCAGCAGCAAAACTAGCGGGGGGGCTCGAGATACGCAGTATTTT.

J is TRBJ1-3 and V is TRBV19; 7 positions match TRBD1. Germline V gene data show CDR1 as LNHDA and CDR2 as SQIVND (reference sequence). V shed 3 bases and J 0 bases; nucleotides not matched to a gene: 8. This CDR3 spans 17 amino acids. CDR3 in DNA: TGTGCCAGTAGTATGCTTCTACAGGGGAGCTCTGGAAACACCATATATTTT. It specifies CASSMLLQGSSGNTIYF. The whole variable domain, remainder taken from reference TRBV19 and TRBJ1-3, is DGGITQSPKYLFRKEGQNVTLSCEQNLNHDAMYWYRQDPGQGLRLIYYSQIVNDFQKGDIAEGYSVSREKKESFPLTVTSAQKNPTAFYLCASSMLLQGSSGNTIYFGEGSWLTVV.

The V gene is TRBV7-2, the J gene TRBJ2-4; 7 bases agree with TRBD1. The germline V gene has CDR1 SGHTA and CDR2 FQGNSA. Unmatched junction bases numbered 6, after V lost 5 bases and J lost 2 bases. The CDR3 has 15 amino acids. The CDR3 sequence: CASSPQTGSKNIQYF. For the CDR3, the DNA is TGTGCCAGCAGCCCCCAGACAGGGTCCAAAAACATTCAGTACTTC. Full variable domain (rest looked up from reference TRBV7-2 and TRBJ2-4): GAGVSQSPSNKVTEKGKDVELRCDPISGHTALYWYRQSLGQGLEFLIYFQGNSAPDKSGLPSDRFSAERTGGSVSTLTIQRTQQEDSAVYLCASSPQTGSKNIQYFGAGTRLSVL.

The chain carries TRBV10-2 and TRBJ1-1, with a tentative D call TRBD1 (6 bases). Germline assignment: CDR1 WSHSY and CDR2 SAAADI. The CDR3 loop spans 15 amino acids. Trimming took off 2 bases at V and 3 bases at J, with 13 bases between the two ends. Here the CDR3 reads CASSEGAGADTEAFF. The CDR3 DNA sequence: TGCGCCAGCAGTGAGGGGGCAGGGGCAGACACTGAAGCTTTCTTT.

The V gene is TRBV7-3, the J gene TRBJ2-5; 9 bases are shared with TRBD2. This CDR3 is 16 amino acids long. Trimming cost V 5 bases and J 4 bases; bases outside gene matches: 11. Germline V gene data show CDR1 as SGHTA and CDR2 as FQGTGA. The CDR3 sequence: CASSLRGGGAGETQYF. CDR3 DNA: TGTGCCAGCAGCCTTCGGGGCGGGGGGGCCGGAGAGACCCAGTACTTC.

The rearrangement uses TRBV6-1 and TRBJ1-6; D gene unclear. The CDR3 loop spans 14 amino acids. Germline V gives CDR1 MNHNS, CDR2 SASEGT. V gave up 11 bases and J gave up 0 bases, with 11 bases separating them. CDR3 in amino acids: CAGAESSYNSPLHF. For the CDR3, the DNA is TGTGCCGGAGCCGAGAGCTCCTATAATTCACCCCTCCACTTT.

The chain recombines TRBV4-2 with TRBJ2-1; tentatively, D is TRBD2 (7 bases). Germline V CDR1 and CDR2: LGHNA, YNFKEQ. This CDR3 spans 19 amino acids. Trimming shortened V by 0 bases and J by 4 bases, and 22 bases separated the two germline ends. CDR3 coding DNA: TGTGCCAGCAGCCAAGATATACCTACGGGCGGGGGCCTTTACAATGAGCAGTTCTTC. Its translation is CASSQDIPTGGGLYNEQFF.

The V and J genes are TRBV19 and TRBJ1-1; maybe TRBD1 (5 bases). Germline V gene sequence: CDR1 LNHDA, CDR2 SQIVND (reference sequence). CDR3 length equals 14 residues. Trimming took off 10 bases at V and 2 bases at J, with 17 bases between the two ends. The DNA for the CDR3 is TGTGCCACTACGGACAACCGAGGTAACACTGAAGCTTTCTTT. This gives the protein CATTDNRGNTEAFF.

The V and J genes are TRBV28 and TRBJ2-7, with D possibly TRBD1 on 5 matching bases. The germline CDR1 and CDR2 sequences are MDHEN and SYDVKM. This CDR3 has 16 residues. The germline V and J ends were trimmed by 2 bases and 4 bases, with 18 bases remaining between them. The CDR3 protein is CASSLRKGLVVYEQYF. The CDR3 DNA sequence: TGTGCCAGCAGTTTAAGGAAGGGGCTTGTTGTTTACGAGCAGTACTTC. The full variable domain, its missing parts supplied by reference TRBV28 and TRBJ2-7, is DVKVTQSSRYLVKRTGEKVFLECVQDMDHENMFWYRQDPGLGLRLIYFSYDVKMKEKGDIPEGYSVSREKKERFSLILESASTNQTSMYLCASSLRKGLVVYEQYFGPGTRLTVT.

CDR3 sequence reads: CASSLDGQRGNTIYF. CDR3 sequence (DNA): TGCGCCAGCAGCCTCGACGGACAGAGAGGAAACACCATATATTTT. V is TRBV4-1 and J is TRBJ1-3, with D possibly being TRBD1 (6 bases). Trimming took off 4 bases at V and 4 bases at J, with 14 bases between the two ends. The CDR3 runs to 15 residues. Germline CDR1 is MGHRA and CDR2 is YSYEKL.

The chain combines TRBV19 with TRBJ1-3, with TRBD1 identical over 7 bases. V gave up 6 bases and J gave up 4 bases; unmatched junction bases: 6. CDR3 length: 14 amino acids. Germline CDR1 and CDR2: LNHDA and SQIVND (reference sequence). The CDR3 loop is CASRAPGQGNTIYF. The DNA of the CDR3 is TGTGCCAGTAGGGCACCGGGACAGGGAAACACCATATATTTT.

The chain is built from TRBV5-1 and TRBJ1-2; 7 bases are a match to TRBD1. Losses at the gene ends were 3 bases for V and 8 bases for J; bases not matched to a gene: 13. This CDR3 spans 15 amino acids. CDR1 and CDR2 (germline): SGHRS, YFSETQ. This CDR3 reads CASSSHLTGSKGYTF. The CDR3 nucleotides are TGCGCCAGCAGCTCCCATTTGACAGGGTCGAAGGGCTACACCTTC.

This clone was detected once. The genes are TRBV5-8 and TRBJ1-1; a possible D gene is TRBD1 (6 bases). Trimming stripped 2 bases from V and 2 bases from J, with 13 bases between. The CDR3 has 15 residues. In germline, CDR1 is SGHTS, CDR2 YDEGEE. In DNA form, the CDR3 reads TGTGCCAGCAGCTTAACAGGGACATTAAACACTGAAGCTTTCTTT. Its protein product is CASSLTGTLNTEAFF.

Only one count was recorded for this clone. The chain combines TRBV21-1 with TRBJ1-2; the table gives TRBD1 as D, unverified against the DNA. TRBV21-1 is recorded as a pseudogene. This CDR3 contains 16 residues. CDR3 protein: CASSPRRTGRNYGYTF. The CDR3 DNA is TGTGCCAGCAGCCCCCGCCGGACAGGACGTAACTATGGCTACACCTTC.

V is TRBV7-9 and J is TRBJ1-1, with 7 bases identical to TRBD1. V trimming: 5 bases; J trimming: 8 bases; junction bases outside the gene matches: 8. The CDR3 contains 13 residues. Germline V gene data show CDR1 as SEHNR and CDR2 as FQNEAQ (reference sequence). CDR3 loop: CASSRGQAIEAFF. CDR3 bases: TGTGCCAGCAGCCGCGGACAGGCCATAGAAGCTTTCTTT.

The chain employs TRBV4-1 and TRBJ2-1, with a weak D call TRBD2 (7 bases). The CDR3 runs to 16 residues. Trimming removed 2 bases from V and 7 bases from J, with 18 bases in between. CDR1 is MGHRA and CDR2 is YSYEKL in the germline V gene. The CDR3 DNA reads as TGCGCCAGCAGCCAAACGGCCCCGGGGGGCGATAATGAGCAGTTCTTC. Translating it yields CASSQTAPGGDNEQFF.

The genes are TRBV5-8 and TRBJ2-1; 14 nucleotides match TRBD2. V shed 0 bases and J 4 bases; nucleotides not matched to a gene: 0. The CDR3 is made up of 16 amino acids. CDR1 is SGHTS, CDR2 YDEGEE, per germline. The CDR3 here is CASSLGLAGGYNEQFF. The CDR3 DNA is TGTGCCAGCAGCTTGGGACTAGCGGGGGGGTACAATGAGCAGTTCTTC.

This clone was detected only a few times. The rearrangement links TRBV2 to TRBJ2-6; TRBD2 is a possible D gene (6 bases). The CDR3 length is 16 residues. Germline assignment: CDR1 SNHLY and CDR2 FYNNEI. The V and J ends lost 7 bases and 3 bases respectively, with 16 bases between them. The CDR3, as DNA: TGTGCCAGCAACACCCGTCGGGGGATTGGGGCCAACGTCCTGACTTTC. Its translation is CASNTRRGIGANVLTF. The variable domain in full, completed from reference TRBV2 and TRBJ2-6, reads EPEVTQTPSHQVTQMGQEVILRCVPISNHLYFYWYRQILGQKVEFLVSFYNNEISEKSEIFDDQFSVERPDGSNFTLKIRSTKLEDSAMYFCASNTRRGIGANVLTFGAGSRLTVL.

The chain carries TRBV4-1 and TRBJ1-1; D is possibly TRBD1 (6 bases). This CDR3 is 15 amino acids long. Germline lookup yields CDR1 MGHRA and CDR2 YSYEKL. The V gene lost 4 bases and the J gene lost 4 bases, with 16 bases spanning the gap. DNA for the CDR3: TGCGCCAGCAGCCCACGACAGGCCTGGGGCACTGAAGCTTTCTTT. It translates to CASSPRQAWGTEAFF.

This chain joins TRBV27 and TRBJ1-2; 8 nucleotides line up with TRBD1. Germline V CDR1 and CDR2: MNHEY, SMNVEV (reference sequence). V lost 5 bases and J lost 3; bases outside the gene matches: 8. This CDR3 spans 15 amino acids. The CDR3 reads CASSPWTGRDYGYTF. CDR3 in DNA: TGTGCCAGCAGTCCATGGACAGGGCGGGACTATGGCTACACCTTC.

The chain carries TRBV11-3 and TRBJ2-5; 8 positions match TRBD2. The germline CDR1 and CDR2 sequences are SGHNT and YENEEA. J lost 3 bases, V lost 2 bases, and 8 bases had no gene match. The CDR3 has 16 amino acids. CDR3 nucleotides: TGTGCCAGCAGCTTACGAGGCGGGGGGACCAAAGAGACCCAGTACTTC. Its protein is CASSLRGGGTKETQYF.

This clone was detected only once. This chain uses TRBV4-1 with TRBJ2-2, with D perhaps matching TRBD2 (5 bases). V was clipped by 2 bases and J by 5 bases, with 15 bases between them. Germline assignment: CDR1 MGHRA and CDR2 YSYEKL. CDR3 length: 16 residues. The CDR3, as DNA: TGCGCCAGCAGCCAACTGACCTGGTGGAGGACCGGGGAGCTGTTTTTT. Translation: CASSQLTWWRTGELFF.

The genes are TRBV7-2 and TRBJ2-4; TRBD2 aligns across 9 bases. This CDR3 has 13 amino acids. Germline lookup yields CDR1 SGHTA and CDR2 FQGNSA. Trimming at V came to 6 bases and at J to 6 bases, leaving 3 bases not matched to a gene. DNA for the CDR3: TGTGCCAGCAGTTCAGCGGGGGGAAACATTCAGTACTTC. It codes for CASSSAGGNIQYF. Full variable domain (remainder filled in from reference TRBV7-2 and TRBJ2-4): GAGVSQSPSNKVTEKGKDVELRCDPISGHTALYWYRQSLGQGLEFLIYFQGNSAPDKSGLPSDRFSAERTGGSVSTLTIQRTQQEDSAVYLCASSSAGGNIQYFGAGTRLSVL.

This chain joins TRBV6-1 and TRBJ2-3, with 7 bases identical to TRBD1. The CDR3 consists of 15 residues. CDR1 is MNHNS, CDR2 SASEGT, per germline. Losses at the gene ends were 7 bases for V and 2 bases for J; bases not matched to a gene: 9. CDR3 loop: CASIPWTGATDTQYF. CDR3 DNA: TGTGCCAGCATACCCTGGACAGGAGCCACAGATACGCAGTATTTT.